The clone carrying this T cell receptor beta chain was counted only a few times. No antigen is known for it. The sample originates from a study of identical twins. Germline values: CDR1 SEHNR, CDR2 FQNEAQ (reference sequence). V was shortened by 5 bases and J by 1 base, with 14 bases between the two germline ends. This CDR3 is 15 amino acids long. Via MiXCR, TCRdb re-called the 5' RACE reads, giving one row per CDR3 protein. The table lists 400,000 to 550,000 distinct CDR3 sequences, under 25% of them singletons. Study-wide points: Beta clonotypes that were abundant in cord blood contained fewer insertions, a pattern absent from memory repertoires.

The sample was also reused in another study, on T cells expressing NK-cell markers.

Sequenced material: CD4+ T cells sorted from blood. The origin of this receptor is a woman younger than 35 in good health. The chain links TRBV7-9 to TRBJ2-5, with D perhaps TRBD1 (6 bases). CDR3 residues: CASSQMAGAQETQYF. In DNA form, the CDR3 reads TGTGCCAGCAGCCAAATGGCAGGGGCCCAAGAGACCCAGTACTTC.